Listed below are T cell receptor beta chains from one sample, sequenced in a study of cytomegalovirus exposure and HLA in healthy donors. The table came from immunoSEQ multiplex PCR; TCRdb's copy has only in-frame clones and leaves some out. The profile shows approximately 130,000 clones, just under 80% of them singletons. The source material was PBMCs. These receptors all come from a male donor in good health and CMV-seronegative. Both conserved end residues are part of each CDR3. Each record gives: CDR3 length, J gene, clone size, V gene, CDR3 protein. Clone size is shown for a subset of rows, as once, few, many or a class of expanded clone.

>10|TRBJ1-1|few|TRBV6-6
CASSYSVVFF
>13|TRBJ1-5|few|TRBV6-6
CASSYYINQPQHF
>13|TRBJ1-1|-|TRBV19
CASSLSTGTEAFF
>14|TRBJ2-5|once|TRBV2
CASSEGRVRETQYF
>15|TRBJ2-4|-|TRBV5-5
CASSSSTSGVQIQYF
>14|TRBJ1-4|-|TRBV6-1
CASSEMGQREKLFF
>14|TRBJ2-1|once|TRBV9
CASSEGVLYNEQFF
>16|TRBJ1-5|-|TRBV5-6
CASTRHVSHSNQPQHF
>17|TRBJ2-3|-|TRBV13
CASSFGLAGGKEDTQYF
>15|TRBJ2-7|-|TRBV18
CASSPPGQGTYEQYF
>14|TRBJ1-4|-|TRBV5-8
CASSTGQGYEKLFF
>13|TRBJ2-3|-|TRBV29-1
CSVEIAGADTQYF
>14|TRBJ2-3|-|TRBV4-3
CASSQTLAGDTQYF
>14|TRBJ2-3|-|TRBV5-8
CASSLLREGDTQYF
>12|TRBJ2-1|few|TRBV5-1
CASSRQGNEQFF
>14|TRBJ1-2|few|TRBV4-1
CASSQDGTSYGYTF
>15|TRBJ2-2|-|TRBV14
CASSARDRGTGELFF
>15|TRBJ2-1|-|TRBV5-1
CASSFSGTSEDEQFF
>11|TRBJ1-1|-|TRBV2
CASGRGTEAFF
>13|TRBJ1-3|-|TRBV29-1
CSVESGQGNTIYF
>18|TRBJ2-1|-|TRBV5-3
CARSLWTGVTPSYNEQFF
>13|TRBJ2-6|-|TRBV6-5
CASIGPGANVLTF
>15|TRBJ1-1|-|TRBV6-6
CASSYSTGWGTEAFF
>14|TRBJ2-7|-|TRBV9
CASSGGGLSYEQYF